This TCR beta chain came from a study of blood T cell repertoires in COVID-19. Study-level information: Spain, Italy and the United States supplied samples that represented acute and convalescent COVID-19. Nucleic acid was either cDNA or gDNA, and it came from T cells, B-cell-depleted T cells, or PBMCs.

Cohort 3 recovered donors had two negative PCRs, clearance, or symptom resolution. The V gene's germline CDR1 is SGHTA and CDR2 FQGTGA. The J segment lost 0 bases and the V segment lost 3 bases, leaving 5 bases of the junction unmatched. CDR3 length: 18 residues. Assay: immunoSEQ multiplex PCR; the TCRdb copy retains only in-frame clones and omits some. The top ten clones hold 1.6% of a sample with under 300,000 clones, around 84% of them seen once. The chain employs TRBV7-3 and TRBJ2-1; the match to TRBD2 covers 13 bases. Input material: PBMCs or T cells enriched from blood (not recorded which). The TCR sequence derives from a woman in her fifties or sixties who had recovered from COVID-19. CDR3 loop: CASSFGLAGAPSYNEQFF. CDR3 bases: TGTGCCAGCAGCTTCGGACTAGCGGGAGCGCCCTCCTACAATGAGCAGTTCTTC. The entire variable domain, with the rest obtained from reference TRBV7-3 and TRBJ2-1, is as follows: GAGVSQTPSNKVTEKGKYVELRCDPISGHTALYWYRQSLGQGPEFLIYFQGTGAADDSGLPNDRFFAVRPEGSVSTLKIQRTERGDSAVYLCASSFGLAGAPSYNEQFFGPGTRLTVL.